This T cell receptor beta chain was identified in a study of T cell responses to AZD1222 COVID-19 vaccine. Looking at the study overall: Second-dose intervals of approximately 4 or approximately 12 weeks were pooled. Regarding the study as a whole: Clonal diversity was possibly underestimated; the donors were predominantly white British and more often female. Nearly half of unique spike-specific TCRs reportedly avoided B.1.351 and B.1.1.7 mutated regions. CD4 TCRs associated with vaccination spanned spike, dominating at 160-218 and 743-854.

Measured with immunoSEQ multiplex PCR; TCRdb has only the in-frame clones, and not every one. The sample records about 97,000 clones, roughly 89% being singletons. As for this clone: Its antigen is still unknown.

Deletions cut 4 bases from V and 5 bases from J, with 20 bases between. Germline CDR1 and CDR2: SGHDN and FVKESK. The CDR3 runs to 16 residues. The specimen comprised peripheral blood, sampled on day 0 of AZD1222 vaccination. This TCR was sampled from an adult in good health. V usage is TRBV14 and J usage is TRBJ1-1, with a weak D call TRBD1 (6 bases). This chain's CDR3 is CASSPDRPGEGTEAFF. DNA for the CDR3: TGTGCCAGCAGCCCGGACCGCCCAGGGGAAGGTACTGAAGCTTTCTTT.